This TCR beta chain was obtained from a study of T cells in Graves' hyperthyroidism and ophthalmopathy. Across the whole study: Sampling of peripheral blood happened at initial diagnosis, prior to any treatment.

Remarks on this clonotype: Antigen unknown.

This CDR3 has 16 amino acids. V gave up 3 bases and J gave up 2 bases; unmatched junction bases: 7. The germline V gene has CDR1 LNHDA and CDR2 SQIVND (reference sequence). Study-wide results and caveats: Appearing also in blood were most of the thyroid clonotypes expanded above 0.001. Ophthalmopathy, which appeared later, was predicted by the model a median about 6 months before onset.

Amplification of TCR beta CDR3 regions was performed using RNA transcripts as template. Primed by the HTBI set, a first-round RT-PCR was run on the TCR CDR3. TCRdb reprocessed the multiplex PCR reads with MiXCR, giving one entry per CDR3 protein. Of more than 500,000 distinct CDR3 sequences in the sample, 16% were seen once. The study based diagnoses on clinical symptoms, serum thyroxine and TRAb, thyroid ultrasound and orbital computed tomography. The receptor's source is a woman aged 25-40 years with Graves' ophthalmopathy. V and J are TRBV19 and TRBJ2-7; 10 nucleotides agree with TRBD2. The source material was blood. The DNA for the CDR3 is TGTGCCAGTAGTATCATCGGACTAGCGGAACCCTACGAGCAGTACTTC. Translation: CASSIIGLAEPYEQYF.